The clone carrying this TCR beta chain was picked up one time. With random hexamers, reverse transcription was performed on roughly 0.5 to 1 ug of RNA. It was immunoSEQ multiplex PCR that amplified TCR beta CDR3 across 54 Vbeta and 13 Jbeta. TCRdb reprocessed the immunoSEQ multiplex PCR reads via MiXCR and lists one record per CDR3 protein. This table has some 100,000 distinct CDR3 sequences, less than 97% appearing once. The record originates from a study of CD8 T cells in Susac syndrome. CD8+ and CD4+ T cells taken from blood had their TCR beta sequenced. Healthy donors acted as controls, with matching for age and sex. In contrast to the negatively isolated CD8+ and CD4+ T cells, TEMRA cells were FACS-enriched. The CDR3 contains 14 residues. Germline V CDR1 and CDR2: SNHLY, FYNNEI. The junction had 7 bases not matched to a gene; V was cut back by 6 bases and J by 5 bases.

The sequenced material came from CD4+ T cells from PBMCs. This chain links TRBV2 with TRBJ2-1; 7 bases align to TRBD2. The clonotype originates from a human donor in good health. For the CDR3, the DNA is TGTGCCAGCAGGGGGGACTATATTAACAATGAGCAGTTCTTC. Translated: CASRGDYINNEQFF. Filled out from reference TRBV2 and TRBJ2-1, the complete variable domain reads EPEVTQTPSHQVTQMGQEVILRCVPISNHLYFYWYRQILGQKVEFLVSFYNNEISEKSEIFDDQFSVERPDGSNFTLKIRSTKLEDSAMYFCASRGDYINNEQFFGPGTRLTVL.